This T cell receptor (beta chain) was profiled in a study of PD-1 blockade in classical Hodgkin lymphoma. Study information: It was nivolumab at 3 mg/kg, given intravenously every 2 weeks, that patients received.

General study points: Significant TCR diversity gains by C4D1 occurred in CD4+ but not CD8+ cells. Complete responders had baseline diversity similar to newly diagnosed patients. Diminished baseline TCR diversity has been reported in newly diagnosed patients relative to healthy donors.

Following autologous stem cell transplantation, relapse occurred in every patient, and exposure to brentuximab vedotin varied. In this sample, this clone turned up a few times. Its antigen is still unknown. Sequencing used immunoSEQ multiplex PCR; TCRdb keeps in-frame clones, though not all of them. The table has about 58,000 clones, 75% to 95% seen once; the top ten hold about 9.4%. Trimming cost V 8 bases and J 1 base; bases outside gene matches: 8. This CDR3 has 15 residues. The sample consisted of peripheral blood mononuclear cells (PBMCs), taken before the second cycle of nivolumab. This rearrangement joins TRBV23-1 to TRBJ2-5; TRBD1 matches at 9 bases. TRBV23-1 is an ORF, and what it does is uncertain. The clonotype was recovered from a human donor with classical Hodgkin lymphoma. CDR3 region: CASWPLDRGQETQYF. The CDR3 coding sequence is TGCGCCAGCTGGCCCCTGGACAGGGGCCAAGAGACCCAGTACTTC.